Detailed here is one T cell receptor beta chain. Sequenced by immunoSEQ multiplex PCR; TCRdb stores in-frame clones only, minus some. The sample comprises just under 90,000 clones, about 88% of which are singletons, and 5% to 6% rests with the top ten. The sample belongs to a study of T cell responses to AZD1222 COVID-19 vaccine. Looked up from germline, CDR1 is SGHTS and CDR2 is YDEGEE. The CDR3 runs to 10 residues. The V end lost 0 bases, the J end lost 12 bases, and 6 bases lay between the germline ends. Second doses that came at about 4 or about 12 weeks were put together. This chain links TRBV5-8 with TRBJ1-2, with no clear D. This receptor was identified in an adult who received the AZD1222 COVID-19 vaccine. This specimen was peripheral blood, taken 28 days after the second AZD1222 dose. The CDR3 is CASSLAGNTF. CDR3 DNA sequence: TGTGCCAGCAGCTTGGCGGGCAACACCTTC.